A single sample gave rise to the 7 T cell receptor beta chains below, sequenced in a study of cytomegalovirus exposure and HLA in healthy donors. The primer mix had 60 Vbeta and 13 Jbeta primers. Profiling relied on immunoSEQ multiplex PCR, and the TCRdb table lists in-frame clones only, not all of them. This repertoire shows roughly 140,000 clones, over 60% found once; its top ten account for roughly 1.6%. Sequenced input: PBMCs. These receptors came from a woman aged 40-49 years in good health and CMV-seronegative.

The chain recombines TRBV10-3 with TRBJ2-3, with 10 bases lining up with TRBD1. The CDR3 spans 15 residues. Germline V CDR1 and CDR2: ENHRY, SYGVKD. The V and J ends lost 6 bases and 9 bases, in that order; junction bases with no gene match: 12. The CDR3 DNA is TGTGCCATCAGCGGACAGGGGGATCGGGCTAGGACGCAGTATTTT. It encodes CAISGQGDRARTQYF.

This chain connects TRBV11-2 to TRBJ2-7, with a possible D match to TRBD2 (6 bases). Germline V gene lookup returns CDR1 SGHAT and CDR2 FQNNGV. V was trimmed by 4 bases and J by 2 bases, leaving 12 bases between them. The CDR3 consists of 14 residues. CDR3 sequence: CASSWGRGTYEQYF. The CDR3 DNA sequence: TGTGCCAGCAGCTGGGGACGGGGGACCTACGAGCAGTACTTC. The full variable domain, with the rest looked up from reference TRBV11-2 and TRBJ2-7, is EAGVAQSPRYKIIEKRQSVAFWCNPISGHATLYWYQQILGQGPKLLIQFQNNGVVDDSQLPKDRFSAERLKGVDSTLKIQPAKLEDSAVYLCASSWGRGTYEQYFGPGTRLTVT.

The chain couples TRBV19 to TRBJ1-6, with 11 bases matching TRBD1. Germline-derived CDR1 and CDR2 are LNHDA and SQIVND (reference sequence). V shed 5 bases, J shed 7 bases, and the junction held 4 bases outside the gene matches. The CDR3 totals 15 residues. Here the CDR3 reads CASSAGTGGNSPLHF. The CDR3 DNA sequence: TGTGCCAGTAGTGCCGGGACAGGGGGGAATTCACCCCTCCACTTT.

The chain employs TRBV6-1 and TRBJ1-2; 9 positions match TRBD1. This CDR3 has 12 amino acids. Germline V gene data show CDR1 as MNHNS and CDR2 as SASEGT. The J segment lost 14 bases and the V segment lost 8 bases, leaving 12 bases of the junction unmatched. CDR3 sequence: CASGGTGLVWTF. The CDR3 DNA sequence: TGTGCCAGCGGGGGGACAGGGTTGGTGTGGACCTTC.

The V and J genes are TRBV30 and TRBJ1-2; TRBD1 matches at 9 bases. The CDR3 extends over 14 amino acids. J lost 4 bases, V lost 1 base, and 4 bases had no gene match. The V gene's germline CDR1 is GTSNPN and CDR2 SVGIG (reference sequence). CDR3 loop: CAWSGQGVGYGYTF. The CDR3 DNA is TGTGCCTGGAGTGGACAGGGGGTTGGCTATGGCTACACCTTC.

The table lists this clone with a count of one. V is TRBV2 and J is TRBJ2-3, with TRBD1 matching 8 bases. V lost 3 bases to trimming and J lost 6 bases; unmatched junction nucleotides: 8. The CDR3 has 15 residues. Germline CDR1 is SNHLY and CDR2 is FYNNEI. The CDR3 loop reads CASSDQGAKFDTQYF. The CDR3 nucleotides read TGTGCCAGCAGTGACCAGGGGGCGAAATTTGATACGCAGTATTTT.

The chain combines TRBV27 with TRBJ2-2; D uncertain. In germline, CDR1 is MNHEY, CDR2 SMNVEV (reference sequence). V was cut by 2 bases and J by 0 bases, with 16 bases left in between. The CDR3 is 18 residues long. CDR3 DNA: TGTGCCAGCAGTTTAAATCCAGTCCTTTTCCCGAACACCGGGGAGCTGTTTTTT. It translates to CASSLNPVLFPNTGELFF.